The clone carrying this T cell receptor beta chain turned up a few times. As yet, its antigen is unknown. The V gene end was trimmed by 0 bases and the J gene end by 7 bases; junction bases not matched to a gene: 7. The CDR3 runs to 15 residues. Germline values: CDR1 MNHEY, CDR2 SVGEGT. These data originate in a study of T-cell memory formation after mild COVID-19. For the study at large: There were largely donor-specific TCR clusters. Findings and caveats of the study: In pre-infection memory, a portion of responding clones appeared, which suggested that cross-reactive memory joined.

It was 5'RACE with constant-segment primers that produced the TCR alpha and TCR beta cDNA libraries, which carried sample barcodes and UMIs. TCRdb ran MiXCR on the 5' RACE reads and lists one entry per CDR3 protein. The repertoire holds about 280,000 distinct CDR3 sequences, 8% to 9% seen once, with about 20% in the top ten. The clonotype was recovered from a young man who had mild COVID-19 (a few samples of this study predate the infection). Cell type and time point are not known. This sequence joins TRBV6-2 or TRBV6-3 and TRBJ2-7, with 9 bases aligning to TRBD1. The specimen sequenced was PBMCs or a T cell subset sorted from them (not recorded which). In DNA form, the CDR3 reads TGTGCCAGCAGTTACTCCAGACAGGGGGGGCAAGAGCAGTACTTC. Amino acids: CASSYSRQGGQEQYF.